The 11 T cell receptor beta chains given below trace back to one sample, sequenced in a study of shared clonotypes between healthy human individuals. Naive CD8 cells were CD45RO-negative, positively selected for CCR7, excluding terminally differentiated effector memory CD45RA+ cells. Here immunoSEQ multiplex PCR was the method, and the copy in TCRdb shows in-frame clones only, minus some. The repertoire includes about 2,100,000 clones, 85% to 95% of them detected once, and 1.5% to 2% sits in the top ten. Material for sequencing was naive CD8+ T cells from PBMCs. Receptors were obtained from a man between 18 and 29 years old in good health. Some clones in this sample may be carry-over from other donors' samples.

The V gene is TRBV5-1, the J gene TRBJ2-5, with D uncertain. The CDR3 loop spans 14 amino acids. The germline V gene has CDR1 SGHRS and CDR2 YFSETQ. Between the trimmed V and J ends, which lost 2 bases and 3 bases, there was a span of 11 bases. CDR3 in amino acids: CASSLARAKETQYF. The CDR3 DNA follows: TGCGCCAGCAGCTTAGCCCGGGCCAAAGAGACCCAGTACTTC.

The chain links TRBV19 to TRBJ1-2, with D maybe TRBD1 (6 bases). The V end was cut by 3 bases, the J end by 4 bases, with 12 bases between. The CDR3 covers 14 residues. Germline loops: CDR1 LNHDA, CDR2 SQIVND (reference sequence). CDR3 in amino acids: CASSMQGLGYGYTF. The DNA of the CDR3 is TGTGCCAGTAGTATGCAGGGGCTCGGCTATGGCTACACCTTC.

V usage is TRBV4-1 and J usage is TRBJ1-2; no clear D gene. From germline, CDR1 is MGHRA and CDR2 YSYEKL. Trimming took 4 bases from V and 1 from J, leaving 22 bases between them. The CDR3 length is 18 residues. The CDR3 region is CASSPKDVRFDLNYGYTF. The CDR3 DNA is TGCGCCAGCAGCCCCAAGGATGTCAGGTTTGACCTTAACTATGGCTACACCTTC.

This rearrangement joins TRBV19 to TRBJ2-7, with a possible D match to TRBD1 (6 bases). The CDR3 is 17 residues long. Germline loops: CDR1 LNHDA, CDR2 SQIVND (reference sequence). The V end lost 1 base, the J end lost 3 bases, and 19 bases lay between the germline ends. The CDR3 region has the DNA TGTGCCAGTAGTATAGGCCCAACAGGGATTTTTGGCTACGAGCAGTACTTC. This encodes CASSIGPTGIFGYEQYF.

The rearrangement uses TRBV5-5 and TRBJ1-1, with TRBD1 matching over 7 bases. The CDR3 spans 16 residues. The V and J ends lost 5 bases and 3 bases, in that order; junction bases with no gene match: 13. Germline V gene data show CDR1 as SGHKS and CDR2 as YYEKEE (reference sequence). The CDR3 reads CASRTTGADPHTEAFF. CDR3 DNA: TGTGCCAGCAGAACTACAGGGGCCGATCCCCACACTGAAGCTTTCTTT.

This chain uses TRBV10-3 with TRBJ1-1, with 7 bases that match TRBD1. V gave up 6 bases and J gave up 4 bases; unmatched junction bases: 5. The CDR3 loop spans 13 amino acids. The germline gives CDR1 ENHRY, CDR2 SYGVKD. Here the CDR3 DNA reads TGTGCCATCAGACCGACAGGGACCACTGAAGCTTTCTTT. Its protein is CAIRPTGTTEAFF.

The CDR3 sequence is CASSLAGNEQYF. In nucleotides, the CDR3 is TGTGCCAGCAGCTTGGCTGGTAACGAGCAGTACTTC. This sequence joins TRBV5-8 and TRBJ2-7, with D unclear. Germline lookup yields CDR1 SGHTS and CDR2 YDEGEE. V lost 0 bases and J lost 5, with 6 bases in between. The CDR3 extends over 12 amino acids.

V usage is TRBV5-1 and J usage is TRBJ2-7, with a weak D call TRBD1 (5 bases). The CDR3 consists of 15 residues. The V end lost 4 bases, the J end lost 3 bases, and 17 bases lay between the germline ends. The germline V gene encodes CDR1 SGHRS and CDR2 YFSETQ. The CDR3 DNA is TGCGCCAGCAGCAGTCTTCAGGGAATTGGCTACGAGCAGTACTTC. This codes for CASSSLQGIGYEQYF.

V gene TRBV28 combines with J gene TRBJ2-6, with 7 bases aligning to TRBD1. From germline, CDR1 is MDHEN and CDR2 SYDVKM. V was pared by 3 bases and J by 0 bases, with 8 bases of the junction left unmatched. CDR3 length: 18 amino acids. CDR3 amino acids: CASSLLRQGGSGANVLTF. Written as DNA, the CDR3 is TGTGCCAGCAGTTTGCTTCGACAGGGCGGCTCTGGGGCCAACGTCCTGACTTTC.

The chain employs TRBV2 and TRBJ2-7; no clear D gene. This CDR3 spans 12 amino acids. In germline, CDR1 is SNHLY, CDR2 FYNNEI. Trimming shortened V by 4 bases and J by 2 bases, and 6 bases separated the two germline ends. Here the CDR3 DNA reads TGTGCCAGCAGTGGGTCTACCTACGAGCAGTACTTC. This codes for CASSGSTYEQYF.

The CDR3 protein is CASSLIWRETQYF. Written as DNA, the CDR3 is TGTGCCAGCAGTTTAATATGGAGAGAGACCCAGTACTTC. This chain links TRBV27 with TRBJ2-5; D is undetermined. CDR3 length: 13 residues. V dropped 2 bases and J dropped 4 bases, with 8 bases sitting between them. Germline lookup yields CDR1 MNHEY and CDR2 SMNVEV (reference sequence).